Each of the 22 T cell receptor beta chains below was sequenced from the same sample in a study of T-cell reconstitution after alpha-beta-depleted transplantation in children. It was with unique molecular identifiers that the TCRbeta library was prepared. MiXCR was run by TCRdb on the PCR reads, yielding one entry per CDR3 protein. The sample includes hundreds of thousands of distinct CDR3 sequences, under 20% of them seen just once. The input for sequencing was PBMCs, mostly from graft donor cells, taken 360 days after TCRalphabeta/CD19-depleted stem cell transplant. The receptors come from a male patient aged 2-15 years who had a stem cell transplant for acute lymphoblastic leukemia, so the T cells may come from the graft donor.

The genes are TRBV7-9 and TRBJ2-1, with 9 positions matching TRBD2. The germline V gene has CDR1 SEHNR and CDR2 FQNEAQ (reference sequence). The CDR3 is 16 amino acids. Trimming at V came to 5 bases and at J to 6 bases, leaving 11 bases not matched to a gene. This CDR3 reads CASSPGGGGAVNEQFF. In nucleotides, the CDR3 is TGTGCCAGCAGCCCCGGGGGCGGGGGGGCAGTCAATGAGCAGTTCTTC.

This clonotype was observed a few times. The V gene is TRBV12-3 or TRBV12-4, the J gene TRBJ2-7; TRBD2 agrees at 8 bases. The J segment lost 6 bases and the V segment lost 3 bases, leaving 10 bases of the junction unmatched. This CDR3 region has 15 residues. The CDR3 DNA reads TGTGCCAGCAGTTTGGGACTAGTCGGCCCTGGCGAGCAGTACTTC. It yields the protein CASSLGLVGPGEQYF.

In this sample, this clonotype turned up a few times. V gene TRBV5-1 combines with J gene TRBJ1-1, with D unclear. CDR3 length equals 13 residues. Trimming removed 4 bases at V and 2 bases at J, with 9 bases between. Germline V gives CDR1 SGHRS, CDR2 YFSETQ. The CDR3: CASSEDTNTEAFF. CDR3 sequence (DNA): TGCGCCAGCAGCGAAGACACCAACACTGAAGCTTTCTTT.

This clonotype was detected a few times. CDR3 DNA sequence: TGTGCCAGCAGTTCCCCTACGGGAGGGGTAACAGATACGCAGTATTTT. Its translation: CASSSPTGGVTDTQYF. The gene calls are TRBV12-3 or TRBV12-4 and TRBJ2-3; 8 positions agree with TRBD2. CDR3 size: 16 residues. After removal of 4 bases from V and 3 bases from J, the junction contained 9 bases not matched to a gene.

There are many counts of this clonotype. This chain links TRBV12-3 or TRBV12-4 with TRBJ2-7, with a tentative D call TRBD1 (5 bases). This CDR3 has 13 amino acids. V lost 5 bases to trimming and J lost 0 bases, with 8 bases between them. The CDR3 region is CASSPRVSYEQYF. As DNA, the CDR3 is TGTGCCAGCAGTCCCAGGGTCTCCTACGAGCAGTACTTC.

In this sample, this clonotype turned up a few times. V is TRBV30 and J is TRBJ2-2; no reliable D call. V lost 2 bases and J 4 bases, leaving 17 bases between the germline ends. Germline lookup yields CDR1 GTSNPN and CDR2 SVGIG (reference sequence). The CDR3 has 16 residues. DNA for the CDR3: TGTGCCTGGAGTCAAAGATCGACCATCGCCACCGGGGAGCTGTTTTTT. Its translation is CAWSQRSTIATGELFF.

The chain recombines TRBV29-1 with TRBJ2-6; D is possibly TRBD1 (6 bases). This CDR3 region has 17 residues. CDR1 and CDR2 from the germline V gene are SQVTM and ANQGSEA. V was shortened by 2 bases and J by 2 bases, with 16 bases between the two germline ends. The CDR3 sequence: CSVESQGRRTGANVLTF. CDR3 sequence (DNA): TGCAGCGTTGAATCCCAGGGGCGCAGAACTGGGGCCAACGTCCTGACTTTC.

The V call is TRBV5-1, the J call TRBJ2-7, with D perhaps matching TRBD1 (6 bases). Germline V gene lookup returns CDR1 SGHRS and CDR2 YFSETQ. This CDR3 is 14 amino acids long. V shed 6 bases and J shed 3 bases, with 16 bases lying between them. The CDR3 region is CASMPFGQSYEQYF. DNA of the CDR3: TGCGCCAGCATGCCGTTCGGACAGAGCTACGAGCAGTACTTC.

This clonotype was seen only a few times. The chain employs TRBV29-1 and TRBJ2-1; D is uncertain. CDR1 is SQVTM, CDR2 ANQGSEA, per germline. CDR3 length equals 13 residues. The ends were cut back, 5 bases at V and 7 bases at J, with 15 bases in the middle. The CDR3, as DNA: TGCAGCGTTCGAACAGAAAAAAGGAATGAGCAGTTCTTC. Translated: CSVRTEKRNEQFF.

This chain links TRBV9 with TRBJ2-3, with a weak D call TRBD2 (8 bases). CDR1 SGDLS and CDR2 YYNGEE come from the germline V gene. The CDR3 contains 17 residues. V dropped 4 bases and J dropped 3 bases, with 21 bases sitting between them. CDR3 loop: CASSPRGGTAQTDTQYF. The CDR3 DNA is TGTGCCAGCAGCCCCCGGGGGGGGACAGCCCAGACAGATACGCAGTATTTT.

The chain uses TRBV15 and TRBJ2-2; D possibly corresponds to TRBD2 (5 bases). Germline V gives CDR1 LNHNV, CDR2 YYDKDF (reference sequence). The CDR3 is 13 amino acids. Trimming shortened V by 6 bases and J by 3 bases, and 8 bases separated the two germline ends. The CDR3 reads CATRADYTGELFF. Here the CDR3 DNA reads TGTGCCACCAGAGCGGACTACACCGGGGAGCTGTTTTTT.

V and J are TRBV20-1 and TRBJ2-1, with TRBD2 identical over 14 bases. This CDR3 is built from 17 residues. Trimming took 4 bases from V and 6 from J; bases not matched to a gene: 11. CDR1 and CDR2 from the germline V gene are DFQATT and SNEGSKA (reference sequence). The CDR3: CSATGLAGAAVSNEQFF. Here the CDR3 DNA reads TGCAGTGCTACGGGACTAGCGGGGGCTGCCGTCAGCAATGAGCAGTTCTTC.

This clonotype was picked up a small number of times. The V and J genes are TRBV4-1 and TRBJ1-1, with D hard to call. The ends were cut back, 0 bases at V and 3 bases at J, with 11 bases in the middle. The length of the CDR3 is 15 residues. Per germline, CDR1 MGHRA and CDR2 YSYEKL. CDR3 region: CASSQESGVDTEAFF. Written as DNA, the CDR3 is TGCGCCAGCAGCCAAGAGAGTGGGGTGGACACTGAAGCTTTCTTT.

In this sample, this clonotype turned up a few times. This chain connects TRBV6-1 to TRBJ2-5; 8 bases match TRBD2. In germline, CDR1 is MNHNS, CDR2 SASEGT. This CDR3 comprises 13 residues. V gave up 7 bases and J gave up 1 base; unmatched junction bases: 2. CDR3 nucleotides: TGTGCCAGCATCCGGGGGGGCCAAGAGACCCAGTACTTC. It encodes CASIRGGQETQYF.

DNA of the CDR3: TGTGCCTGGACTAGCGGGAGTTCCAATGAGCAGTTCTTC. Its translation: CAWTSGSSNEQFF. The chain has TRBV30 and TRBJ2-1, with 10 bases identical to TRBD2. The trim removed 4 bases at V and 6 bases at J, leaving 3 bases unmatched. The V gene's germline CDR1 is GTSNPN and CDR2 SVGIG (reference sequence). The CDR3 loop spans 13 amino acids.

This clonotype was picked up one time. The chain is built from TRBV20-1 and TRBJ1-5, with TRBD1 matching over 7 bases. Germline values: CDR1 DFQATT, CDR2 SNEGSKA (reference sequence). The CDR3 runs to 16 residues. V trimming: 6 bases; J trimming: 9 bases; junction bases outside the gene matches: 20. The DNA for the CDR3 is TGCAGTGCGCCCCCCGCGTCAGGGGGGAAGAGAGGGCCCCAGCATTTT. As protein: CSAPPASGGKRGPQHF.

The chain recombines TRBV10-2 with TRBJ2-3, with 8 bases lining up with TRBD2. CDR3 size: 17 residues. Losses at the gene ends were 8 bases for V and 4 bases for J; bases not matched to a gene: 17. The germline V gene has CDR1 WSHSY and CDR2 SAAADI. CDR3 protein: CASCSNPRGGVADTQYF. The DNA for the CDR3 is TGCGCCAGCTGCTCAAACCCTCGGGGGGGGGTCGCAGATACGCAGTATTTT.

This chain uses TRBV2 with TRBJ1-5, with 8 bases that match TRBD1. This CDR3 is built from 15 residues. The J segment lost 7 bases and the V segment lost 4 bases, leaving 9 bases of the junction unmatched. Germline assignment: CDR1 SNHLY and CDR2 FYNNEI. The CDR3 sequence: CASSADRGVEQPQHF. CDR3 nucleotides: TGTGCCAGCAGTGCTGACAGGGGTGTTGAGCAGCCCCAGCATTTT.

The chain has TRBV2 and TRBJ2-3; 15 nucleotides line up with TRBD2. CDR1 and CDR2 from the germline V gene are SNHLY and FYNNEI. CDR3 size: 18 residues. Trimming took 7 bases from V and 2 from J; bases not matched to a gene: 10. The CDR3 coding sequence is TGTGCCAGCATCCTAGGGACTAGCGGGGGGCCTTTCACAGATACGCAGTATTTT. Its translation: CASILGTSGGPFTDTQYF.

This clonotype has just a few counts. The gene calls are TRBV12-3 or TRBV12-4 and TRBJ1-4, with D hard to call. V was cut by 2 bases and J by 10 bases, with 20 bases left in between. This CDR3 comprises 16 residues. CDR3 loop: CASSLYPTTPRGKLFF. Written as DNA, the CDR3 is TGTGCCAGCAGTTTATATCCGACTACGCCTCGCGGAAAACTGTTTTTT.

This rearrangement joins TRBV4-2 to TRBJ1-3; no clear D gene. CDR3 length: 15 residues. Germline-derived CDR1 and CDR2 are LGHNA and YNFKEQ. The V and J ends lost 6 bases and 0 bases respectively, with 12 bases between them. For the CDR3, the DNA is TGTGCCAGCAGGGTAACTTCGAGCTCTGGAAACACCATATATTTT. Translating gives CASRVTSSSGNTIYF.

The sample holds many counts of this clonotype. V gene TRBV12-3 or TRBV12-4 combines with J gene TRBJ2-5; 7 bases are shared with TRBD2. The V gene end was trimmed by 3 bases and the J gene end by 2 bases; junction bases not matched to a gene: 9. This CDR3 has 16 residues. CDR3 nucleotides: TGTGCCAGCAGTTTTGCGCTAGCGGTACCTCAAGAGACCCAGTACTTC. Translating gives CASSFALAVPQETQYF.